The source of this TCR beta chain is a study of blood T cell repertoires in COVID-19. Study-wide background: Sites across the United States, Italy and Spain contributed samples from acute and convalescent COVID-19. The cDNA or gDNA used as material had been derived from T cells, B-cell-depleted T cells, or PBMCs.

In the original workflow: Researchers report that nucleated cell counts were estimated from reference gene primer amplification. Here immunoSEQ multiplex PCR was the method, and the copy in TCRdb shows in-frame clones only, minus some. V and J calls and clone size are those listed in that table; D and trimming were worked out from the DNA. The repertoire consists of about half a million clones, with around 85% occurring once and the leading ten covering approximately 2.9%. V shed 0 bases, J shed 2 bases, and the junction held 8 bases outside the gene matches. Germline assignment: CDR1 WNHNN and CDR2 SYGVQD (reference sequence). The length of the CDR3 is 17 residues.

J is TRBJ2-3 and V is TRBV10-1, with 7 bases matching TRBD2. The TCR comes from a human donor in a cohort sampled during active COVID-19. Sequenced sample: peripheral blood. CDR3 in amino acids: CASSESRREPFTDTQYF. The CDR3 DNA reads as TGCGCCAGCAGTGAGTCGAGGCGGGAGCCTTTCACAGATACGCAGTATTTT.